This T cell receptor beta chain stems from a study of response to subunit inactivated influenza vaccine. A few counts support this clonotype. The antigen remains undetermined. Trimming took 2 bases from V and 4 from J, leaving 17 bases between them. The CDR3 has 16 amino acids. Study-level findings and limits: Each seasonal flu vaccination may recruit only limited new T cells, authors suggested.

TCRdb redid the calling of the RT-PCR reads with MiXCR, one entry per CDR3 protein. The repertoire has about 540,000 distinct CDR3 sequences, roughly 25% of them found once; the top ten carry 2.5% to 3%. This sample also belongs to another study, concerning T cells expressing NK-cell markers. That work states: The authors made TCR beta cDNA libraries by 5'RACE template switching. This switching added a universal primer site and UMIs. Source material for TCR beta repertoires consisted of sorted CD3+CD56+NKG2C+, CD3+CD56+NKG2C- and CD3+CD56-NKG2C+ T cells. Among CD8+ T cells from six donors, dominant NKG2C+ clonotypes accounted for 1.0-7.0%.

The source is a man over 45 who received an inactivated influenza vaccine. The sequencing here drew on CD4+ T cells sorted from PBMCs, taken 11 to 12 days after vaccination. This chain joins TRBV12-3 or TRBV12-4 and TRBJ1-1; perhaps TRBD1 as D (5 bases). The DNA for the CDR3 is TGTGCCAGCAGTTTAAATGATTGGGGCAGGGCCACTGAAGCTTTCTTT. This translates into CASSLNDWGRATEAFF.